The TCR beta chain under discussion was sequenced for a study of blood T cell repertoires in COVID-19. In the study overall: T cells, B-cell-depleted T cells, or PBMCs supplied cDNA or gDNA.

This clone was picked up one time. Study processing details: Amplification from reference gene primers served as the basis for estimated nucleated cell counts. Sequencing was performed with immunoSEQ multiplex PCR; in TCRdb, only in-frame clones are kept and a portion is missing. Clone size and the V and J calls come from that table; the DNA yielded D and trimming. The sample lists about 190,000 clones, 75% to 90% occurring once. CDR3 length: 12 amino acids. Looked up from germline, CDR1 is LGHDT and CDR2 is YNNKEL (reference sequence). Unmatched junction bases numbered 6, after V lost 3 bases and J lost 10 bases.

Sequencing input: peripheral blood. The V call is TRBV3-1 (or the pseudogene TRBV3-2), the J call TRBJ2-7, with 7 bases aligning to TRBD1. This receptor was identified in a middle-aged woman with acute or convalescent COVID-19. CDR3 sequence (DNA): TGTGCCAGCAGCCATCTCCGGGACAGACAGTACTTC. It yields the protein CASSHLRDRQYF.